Listed below are T cell receptor beta chains from one sample, sequenced in a study of breast tumors, draining lymph nodes, adjacent tissues. MiXCR, run by TCRdb on the multiplex PCR reads, gives a single entry per CDR3 protein. Among 200,000 to 300,000 distinct CDR3 sequences, 30% to 35% were seen once, and the ten largest hold about 1.2%. Sequenced: axillary lymph node tissue. All receptors derive from a female donor with breast cancer. Some clones in this sample may be carry-over from other donors' samples. The CDR3 runs from the conserved cysteine through the conserved F or W. A D gene is named only where the DNA matches it firmly. Size values are once, few and many counts, or a class for expanded clones, and some rows have none.

d_call	v_call	j_call	clone_size	cdr3_aa	cdr3_nt
TRBD1	TRBV6-5	TRBJ2-1	few	CASSLTGGNEQFF	TGTGCCAGCAGTTTAACAGGGGGCAATGAGCAGTTCTTC
.	TRBV6-2/TRBV6-3	TRBJ2-1	.	CASSPRGYEQFF	TGTGCCAGCAGCCCCCGGGGTTATGAGCAGTTCTTC
TRBD1	TRBV11-2	TRBJ2-1	many	CASSSPGQIYNEQFF	TGTGCCAGCAGCTCTCCGGGACAGATCTACAATGAGCAGTTCTTC
TRBD2	TRBV7-2	TRBJ2-7	many	CASSFLAGGLPYEQYF	TGTGCCAGCAGCTTCTTAGCGGGAGGGCTCCCCTACGAGCAGTACTTC
.	TRBV7-2	TRBJ2-7	many	CASSLAGGGNYEQYF	TGTGCCAGCAGCTTAGCCGGGGGCGGAAATTACGAGCAGTACTTC
.	TRBV28	TRBJ1-5	.	CASSFANLYQPQHF	TGTGCCAGCAGTTTTGCAAACCTTTATCAGCCCCAGCATTTT
TRBD1	TRBV5-1	TRBJ1-5	many	CASSLVAGGGQPQHF	TGCGCCAGCAGCTTGGTGGCAGGGGGCGGTCAGCCCCAGCATTTT
.	TRBV20-1	TRBJ2-5	many	CSAPGWAGLETQYF	TGCAGTGCCCCCGGCTGGGCAGGGTTGGAGACCCAGTACTTC
.	TRBV28	TRBJ1-2	.	CASRDVNYGYTF	TGTGCCAGCAGGGACGTTAACTATGGCTACACCTTC
.	TRBV25-1	TRBJ2-5	many	CASSAPGAQETQYF	TGTGCCAGCAGCGCCCCGGGGGCACAAGAGACCCAGTACTTC
TRBD1	TRBV5-4	TRBJ1-1	few	CASSLGGQLNTEASF	TGTGCCAGCAGCTTGGGGGGACAGTTGAACACTGAAGCTTCCTTT
TRBD1	TRBV19	TRBJ2-2	many	CASSIRRTGGITGELFF	TGTGCCAGTAGTATTAGGCGTACAGGGGGCATCACCGGGGAGCTGTTTTTT
.	TRBV10-3	TRBJ2-5	many	CAISDLLSSGHAQETQYF	TGTGCCATCAGTGATTTGCTTAGTTCCGGACACGCACAAGAGACCCAGTACTTC
TRBD1	TRBV2	TRBJ1-6	.	CAGKEGAYNLPLHF	TGTGCCGGCAAGGAGGGGGCCTATAATTTACCCCTCCACTTT
TRBD2	TRBV29-1	TRBJ2-3	many	CSVWTSLIPDTQYF	TGCAGCGTCTGGACTAGCTTGATTCCAGATACGCAGTATTTT
TRBD2	TRBV5-1	TRBJ2-7	many	CASSIRTSGRNEQYF	TGCGCCAGCAGCATAAGGACTAGCGGGAGGAATGAGCAGTACTTC
.	TRBV30	TRBJ1-2	.	CACQDTYSNYGYTF	TGTGCCTGCCAAGACACTTACTCGAACTATGGCTACACCTTC
TRBD1	TRBV5-5	TRBJ2-7	many	CASIGNRDRGINEQYF	TGTGCCAGCATTGGAAACCGGGACAGGGGCATCAACGAGCAGTACTTC
TRBD1	TRBV20-1	TRBJ1-5	many	CSAAGQGLQPQHF	TGCAGTGCTGCTGGACAGGGACTTCAGCCCCAGCATTTT
.	TRBV5-1	TRBJ1-1	few	CASSRTGQGGREAFF	TGCGCCAGCAGCCGCACGGGGCAGGGAGGGCGTGAAGCTTTCTTT
TRBD2	TRBV15	TRBJ2-7	.	CATSRGAGGVYEQYF	TGTGCCACCAGCAGAGGGGCGGGAGGAGTCTACGAGCAGTACTTC
TRBD2	TRBV20-1	TRBJ2-3	many	CSARDPASGPTDTQYF	TGCAGTGCTAGAGATCCGGCTAGCGGGCCCACAGATACGCAGTATTTT
TRBD2	TRBV5-1	TRBJ2-7	many	CASSPNSGRNYEQYF	TGCGCCAGCAGCCCGAATAGCGGGCGGAACTACGAGCAGTACTTC
.	TRBV9	TRBJ2-3	many	CASSVAQGEDTQYF	TGTGCCAGCAGCGTAGCACAGGGAGAAGATACGCAGTATTTT
.	TRBV20-1	TRBJ2-5	many	CSALIRGPPEYQETQYF	TGCAGTGCCCTGATAAGGGGTCCGCCCGAGTACCAAGAGACCCAGTACTTC
TRBD1	TRBV5-8	TRBJ2-7	many	CASKGDRAYEQYF	TGTGCCAGCAAGGGGGACAGAGCCTACGAGCAGTACTTC
.	TRBV20-1	TRBJ2-2	many	CSARDRARTNTGELFF	TGCAGTGCTAGAGATAGGGCCAGAACGAACACCGGGGAGCTGTTTTTT
.	TRBV9	TRBJ2-1	few	CASSPGQANEQFF	TGTGCCAGCTCACCGGGACAAGCAAATGAGCAGTTCTTC
.	TRBV7-9	TRBJ2-2	.	CASSRPRTGELFF	TGTGCCAGCAGCCGACCACGGACAGGGGAGCTGTTTTTT
TRBD2	TRBV20-1	TRBJ2-4	.	CSAIRGGGIAKNIQYF	TGCAGTGCGATTCGGGGGGGCGGAATAGCCAAAAACATTCAGTACTTC
.	TRBV12-3/TRBV12-4	TRBJ2-7	.	CASSLNGAGVYEQYF	TGTGCCAGCAGTTTAAACGGGGCAGGGGTCTACGAGCAGTACTTC
TRBD1	TRBV4-2	TRBJ1-4	.	CASSQGTGRIGGEKLFF	TGTGCCAGCAGCCAAGGGACAGGGAGGATTGGGGGTGAAAAACTGTTTTTT
.	TRBV5-1	TRBJ2-2	.	CASSPPATLDSGELFF	TGCGCCAGCAGCCCCCCGGCAACCCTGGACTCCGGGGAGCTGTTTTTT
TRBD2	TRBV20-1	TRBJ2-2	many	CSATSGSHTGELFF	TGCAGTGCTACTAGCGGTTCCCACACCGGGGAGCTGTTTTTT
.	TRBV3-1	TRBJ2-1	.	CASSQEGGRNEQFF	TGTGCCAGCAGCCAAGAGGGGGGCCGCAATGAGCAGTTCTTC
.	TRBV19	TRBJ1-5	.	CASNEGRRKETQHF	TGTGCCAGTAATGAGGGAAGAAGAAAAGAGACCCAGCATTTT
.	TRBV19	TRBJ1-4	many	CASKIWGPDEKLFF	TGTGCCAGTAAAATATGGGGGCCGGATGAAAAACTGTTTTTT
TRBD1	TRBV30	TRBJ1-4	.	CAWSVTQGATNEKLFF	TGTGCCTGGAGTGTGACCCAGGGGGCAACTAATGAAAAACTGTTTTTT
.	TRBV13	TRBJ2-7	many	CASSSTFYEQYF	TGTGCCAGCAGCTCAACCTTCTACGAGCAGTACTTC
TRBD2	TRBV2	TRBJ2-7	many	CASGREGVDEQYF	TGTGCCAGCGGGCGGGAGGGTGTCGACGAGCAGTACTTC
.	TRBV5-8	TRBJ2-7	many	CASSYGGTGQYF	TGTGCCAGCAGTTACGGGGGTACGGGGCAGTACTTC
.	TRBV2	TRBJ2-6	once	CASSAPALRANVLTF	TGTGCCAGCAGTGCCCCAGCTCTCAGGGCCAACGTCCTGACTTTC
.	TRBV6-4	TRBJ2-6	many	CASSERWGRSGANVLTF	TGTGCCAGCAGTGAACGGTGGGGGAGGTCTGGGGCCAACGTCCTGACTTTC
.	TRBV30	TRBJ1-4	.	CAWSARPGDGEKLFF	TGTGCCTGGAGTGCCCGGCCGGGTGATGGTGAAAAACTGTTTTTT
TRBD2	TRBV5-4	TRBJ2-3	many	CASSPQPAGGADTQYF	TGTGCCAGCAGCCCCCAGCCAGCGGGAGGGGCAGATACGCAGTATTTT
.	TRBV3-1	TRBJ2-5	.	CASSHYSRVETQYF	TGTGCCAGCAGCCATTATTCCAGGGTGGAGACCCAGTACTTC
.	TRBV7-9	TRBJ2-2	.	CASSFGVTGELFF	TGTGCCAGCAGCTTTGGGGTTACCGGGGAGCTGTTTTTT
TRBD1	TRBV6-5	TRBJ2-7	many	CASSRDRDSYSYEQYF	TGTGCCAGCAGTCGAGACCGGGACAGCTACTCCTACGAGCAGTACTTC
.	TRBV7-3	TRBJ1-4	.	CATSPGYEEKLFF	TGTGCTACCTCTCCGGGCTATGAGGAAAAACTGTTTTTT
.	TRBV3-1	TRBJ2-3	few	CASSQGTADTQYF	TGTGCCAGCAGCCAAGGAACTGCAGATACGCAGTATTTT
.	TRBV7-6	TRBJ1-6	many	CASSLESSYNSPLHF	TGTGCCAGCAGTTTGGAAAGCTCCTATAATTCACCCCTCCACTTT
TRBD1	TRBV9	TRBJ1-6	many	CASSARTGFNSPLHF	TGTGCCAGCAGCGCTCGGACAGGGTTCAATTCACCCCTCCACTTT
.	TRBV5-4	TRBJ1-5	.	CASSLSGGSQPQHF	TGTGCCAGCAGCTTGTCGGGAGGCAGTCAGCCCCAGCATTTT